This T cell receptor (beta chain) is from a study of resident and recirculating memory T cells in vitiligo. Profiling relied on immunoSEQ multiplex PCR, and the TCRdb table lists in-frame clones only, not all of them. The sample yields 75,000 to 85,000 clones, roughly nine tenths seen once. Looked up from germline, CDR1 is SGHTS and CDR2 is YDEGEE. CDR3 length: 16 amino acids. Trimming removed 5 bases from V and 6 bases from J; junction bases left unmatched: 13. The chain carries TRBV5-8 and TRBJ1-5, with 8 bases aligning to TRBD1. The clonotype was recovered from a male donor with vitiligo. Sequences were obtained from blood. The CDR3: CASRKTQGAIRQPQHF. CDR3 DNA sequence: TGTGCCAGCAGAAAAACTCAGGGGGCGATCCGTCAGCCCCAGCATTTT.